This record covers a single T cell receptor beta chain. Its antigen remains unidentified. The V and J ends lost 10 bases and 7 bases respectively, with 20 bases between them. Germline V gene lookup returns CDR1 MNHEY and CDR2 SMNVEV (reference sequence). The CDR3 is made up of 15 amino acids. The data are from a study of Ad26.COV2.S vaccination and SARS-CoV-2 variants. Study in general: Trial arm assignment for the donor was COV1001 Ad26.COV2.S.

Profiling relied on immunoSEQ multiplex PCR, and the TCRdb table lists in-frame clones only, not all of them. The table lists about 350,000 clones, 70% to 90% of them singletons. Regarding the study as a whole: Responses of spike-specific T cells (both CD8+ and CD4+) reportedly showed substantial breadth after vaccination. Responses of T cells in total may have been underestimated by the TCR breadth and depth analyses.

Treatment meaning: 15 to 20 received Ad26.COV2.S at low or high dose, single or two shots; about 5 received placebo; per-sample allocation not given. Samples were taken on day 63 after the first vaccine or placebo injection. The source material was peripheral blood, sampled in a trial of Ad26.COV2.S vaccine versus placebo. The chain has TRBV27 and TRBJ1-6, with a possible D match to TRBD1 (6 bases). This receptor was identified in a person aged 18-65 years who received the Ad26.COV2.S COVID-19 vaccine or a placebo. The CDR3 DNA sequence: TGTGCCACGAAGGGGGGTGGGTTCGGAAATTCACCCCTCCACTTT. This encodes CATKGGGFGNSPLHF.